Following are 15 T cell receptor beta chains from one sample sequenced in a study of regulatory T cells in long-lasting Graves disease. Building the TCR beta libraries relied on iRepertoire HTBI primers, and CDR3 regions underwent Arm-PCR. TCRdb recomputed calls from the multiplex PCR reads with MiXCR, one row per CDR3 protein. Among 600,000 to 650,000 distinct CDR3 sequences listed, roughly 15% were seen once. Specified time point: newly diagnosed GD, antithyroid drugs for less than 3 months. PBMCs provided the RNA from which the TCR library was made. These data were also filed under a second study, of T cells in Graves' hyperthyroidism and ophthalmopathy.

This sample comprised peripheral blood mononuclear cells (PBMCs), obtained at new diagnosis, from a patient treated with antithyroid drugs. The receptors come from a woman under 40 with Graves disease.

The chain combines TRBV10-3 with TRBJ2-3, with 8 bases lining up with TRBD2. Germline CDR1 and CDR2: ENHRY and SYGVKD. V lost 2 bases, J lost 2 bases, and 12 bases stayed unmatched. The length of the CDR3 is 18 residues. CDR3 sequence: CAISETTFTSGFTDTQYF. The DNA of the CDR3 is TGTGCCATCAGTGAGACCACCTTCACTAGCGGATTCACAGATACGCAGTATTTT.

The rearrangement links TRBV28 to TRBJ2-2, with 8 nucleotides matching TRBD1. The CDR3 extends over 14 amino acids. Unmatched junction bases numbered 7, after V lost 7 bases and J lost 6 bases. The germline V gene encodes CDR1 MDHEN and CDR2 SYDVKM. As DNA, the CDR3 is TGTGCCAGCACCTTACAGGGGGAGGCCGGGGAGCTGTTTTTT. Protein product: CASTLQGEAGELFF.

V usage is TRBV20-1 and J usage is TRBJ2-7; D perhaps matches TRBD1 (5 bases). The germline V gene encodes CDR1 DFQATT and CDR2 SNEGSKA (reference sequence). V lost 0 bases to trimming and J lost 0 bases, with 15 bases between them. There are 16 residues in the CDR3. The CDR3 sequence is CSARDWGRKSSYEQYF. The DNA for the CDR3 is TGCAGTGCTAGAGATTGGGGCAGAAAGTCCTCCTACGAGCAGTACTTC.

The V call is TRBV4-1, the J call TRBJ2-1; 7 nucleotides match TRBD2. This CDR3 spans 16 amino acids. The germline V gene has CDR1 MGHRA and CDR2 YSYEKL. V lost 3 bases and J lost 0; bases outside the gene matches: 5. The chain's CDR3 is CASSQISGHSYNEQFF. DNA of the CDR3: TGCGCCAGCAGCCAGATTAGCGGGCACTCCTACAATGAGCAGTTCTTC.

This clonotype appeared many times. The junction departs from germline at one end; a sequencing error may be responsible. The CDR3 bases are TGTGCCAGCAGTTTGTGGCTAGCGGGACCCCTGGGCTTC. It is translated as CASSLWLAGPLGF. The chain combines TRBV12-3 or TRBV12-4 with TRBJ2-7, with 9 bases fitting TRBD2. The CDR3 consists of 13 residues.

The genes are TRBV27 and TRBJ2-7, with 7 bases fitting TRBD1. Germline CDR1 MNHEY, CDR2 SMNVEV (reference sequence). V was pared by 5 bases and J by 0 bases, with 7 bases of the junction left unmatched. This CDR3 contains 15 residues. As DNA, the CDR3 is TGTGCCAGCAGTCCCCGGGACAGATACTCCTACGAGCAGTACTTC. Amino acids: CASSPRDRYSYEQYF.

This clonotype showed up just a few times. The J gene is TRBJ1-6, the V gene TRBV28, with 9 bases identical to TRBD1. After removal of 7 bases from V and 9 bases from J, the junction contained 7 bases not matched to a gene. Germline CDR1 reads MDHEN; CDR2 reads SYDVKM. This CDR3 is built from 14 residues. CDR3 amino acids: CASTQSTGGSPLHF. DNA for the CDR3: TGTGCCAGCACCCAATCGACAGGGGGTTCACCCCTCCACTTT.

The sample holds a few counts of this clonotype. The chain recombines TRBV20-1 with TRBJ2-1; weak D call: TRBD2 (5 bases). The CDR3 has 12 residues. V was cut by 4 bases and J by 8 bases, with 12 bases left in between. CDR1 is DFQATT, CDR2 SNEGSKA, per germline (reference sequence). The CDR3 sequence: CSATLAFYEQFF. In DNA, the CDR3 is TGCAGTGCTACTCTAGCTTTCTATGAGCAGTTCTTC.

This clonotype was seen at least ten times. J is TRBJ2-5 and V is TRBV2; 8 nucleotides align to TRBD2. V lost 6 bases to trimming and J lost 1 base; unmatched junction nucleotides: 7. The CDR3 extends over 15 amino acids. Germline V gene data show CDR1 as SNHLY and CDR2 as FYNNEI. CDR3 in amino acids: CASRARLAGQETQYF. The CDR3 DNA reads TGTGCCAGCAGAGCCAGGCTAGCGGGCCAAGAGACCCAGTACTTC.

The chain is built from TRBV20-1 and TRBJ1-1; D gene unclear. Trimming removed 4 bases at V and 0 bases at J, with 9 bases between. Germline V gene lookup returns CDR1 DFQATT and CDR2 SNEGSKA (reference sequence). The CDR3 has 13 residues. This chain's CDR3 is CSATNQLNTEAFF. Here the CDR3 DNA reads TGCAGTGCTACTAATCAACTGAACACTGAAGCTTTCTTT.

This clonotype showed up many times. The CDR3 loop reads CASMGVYSNQPQHF. The DNA for the CDR3 is TGTGCCAGCATGGGGGTTTATAGCAATCAGCCCCAGCATTTT. V is TRBV6-1 and J is TRBJ1-5, with a weak D call TRBD1 (5 bases). Trimming stripped 7 bases from V and 0 bases from J, with 10 bases between. The germline V gene has CDR1 MNHNS and CDR2 SASEGT. The CDR3 consists of 14 residues.

This clonotype appeared many times. The CDR3 sequence: CASSLVSGDYEQYF. The DNA for the CDR3 is TGTGCCAGCAGTTTGGTTTCTGGGGACTACGAGCAGTACTTC. The J gene is TRBJ2-7, the V gene TRBV28; D gene unclear. The CDR3 consists of 14 residues. V dropped 3 bases and J dropped 3 bases, with 12 bases sitting between them. Germline CDR1 reads MDHEN; CDR2 reads SYDVKM.

This clonotype was recorded a few times. CDR3 loop: CASTLPTSGKLYTGELFF. CDR3 sequence (DNA): TGTGCCAGCACCCTCCCAACTAGCGGGAAATTATACACCGGGGAGCTGTTTTTT. The chain couples TRBV6-1 to TRBJ2-2; 10 bases agree with TRBD2. The length of the CDR3 is 18 residues. Trimming cost V 7 bases and J 3 bases; bases outside gene matches: 14. Germline assignment: CDR1 MNHNS and CDR2 SASEGT.

This clonotype was seen only a few times. The chain employs TRBV11-2 and TRBJ2-1, with 9 bases aligning to TRBD2. CDR3 size: 15 residues. Looked up from germline, CDR1 is SGHAT and CDR2 is FQNNGV. The J segment lost 6 bases and the V segment lost 5 bases, leaving 8 bases of the junction unmatched. The CDR3 DNA reads as TGTGCCAGCAGCCCGTGGGTAGCGGGAGTCAATGAGCAGTTCTTC. This sequence encodes CASSPWVAGVNEQFF. Full variable domain (remainder filled in from reference TRBV11-2 and TRBJ2-1): EAGVAQSPRYKIIEKRQSVAFWCNPISGHATLYWYQQILGQGPKLLIQFQNNGVVDDSQLPKDRFSAERLKGVDSTLKIQPAKLEDSAVYLCASSPWVAGVNEQFFGPGTRLTVL.

Comment on this clonotype: The junction and the germline gene differ at one end; a read error may be behind it. J is TRBJ2-1 and V is TRBV13; possibly TRBD2 for D (7 bases). The length of the CDR3 is 15 residues. Per germline, CDR1 PRHDT and CDR2 FYEKMQ (reference sequence). CDR3 bases: TGTGCCAGCAGCTCCTGGGGGGGCAGTAGAGAGACCCAGTGCTTC. Amino acids: CASSSWGGSRETQCF.